This TCR beta chain emerged from a study of T cell responses to AZD1222 COVID-19 vaccine. Whole-study results and caveats: Donors in the cohort were predominantly white British and more often female, and clonal diversity was possibly underestimated.

Regarding this clone: Antigen unknown.

V was trimmed by 7 bases and J by 0 bases, leaving 12 bases between them. The CDR3 is 14 residues long. Looked up from germline, CDR1 is MNHEY and CDR2 is SVGAGI. Generated by immunoSEQ multiplex PCR, the TCRdb table keeps only in-frame clones and is missing some. The data contain about 160,000 clones, around nine tenths of them seen just once; the ten biggest clones take up roughly 4%. V usage is TRBV6-5 and J usage is TRBJ1-2; D call uncertain. The material sequenced was peripheral blood, taken 28 days after the second AZD1222 dose. This sequence originates from an adult who received the AZD1222 COVID-19 vaccine. Here the CDR3 reads CASNPKSTNYGYTF. The CDR3 DNA sequence: TGTGCCAGCAATCCAAAGTCGACTAACTATGGCTACACCTTC.